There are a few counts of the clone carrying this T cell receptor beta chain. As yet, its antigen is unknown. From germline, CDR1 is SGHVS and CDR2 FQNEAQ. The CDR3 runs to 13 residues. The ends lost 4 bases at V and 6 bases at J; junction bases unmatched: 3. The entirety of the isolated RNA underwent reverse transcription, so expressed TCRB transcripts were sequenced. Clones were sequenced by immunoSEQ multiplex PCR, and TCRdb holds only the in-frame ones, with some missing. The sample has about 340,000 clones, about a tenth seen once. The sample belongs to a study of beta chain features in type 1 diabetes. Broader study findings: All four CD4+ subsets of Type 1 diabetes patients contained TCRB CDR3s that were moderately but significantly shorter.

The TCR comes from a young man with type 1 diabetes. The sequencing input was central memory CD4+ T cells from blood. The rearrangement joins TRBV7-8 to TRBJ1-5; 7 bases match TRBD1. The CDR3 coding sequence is TGTGCCAGCAGCTCCCGGGACAGTCAGCCCCAGCATTTT. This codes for CASSSRDSQPQHF.